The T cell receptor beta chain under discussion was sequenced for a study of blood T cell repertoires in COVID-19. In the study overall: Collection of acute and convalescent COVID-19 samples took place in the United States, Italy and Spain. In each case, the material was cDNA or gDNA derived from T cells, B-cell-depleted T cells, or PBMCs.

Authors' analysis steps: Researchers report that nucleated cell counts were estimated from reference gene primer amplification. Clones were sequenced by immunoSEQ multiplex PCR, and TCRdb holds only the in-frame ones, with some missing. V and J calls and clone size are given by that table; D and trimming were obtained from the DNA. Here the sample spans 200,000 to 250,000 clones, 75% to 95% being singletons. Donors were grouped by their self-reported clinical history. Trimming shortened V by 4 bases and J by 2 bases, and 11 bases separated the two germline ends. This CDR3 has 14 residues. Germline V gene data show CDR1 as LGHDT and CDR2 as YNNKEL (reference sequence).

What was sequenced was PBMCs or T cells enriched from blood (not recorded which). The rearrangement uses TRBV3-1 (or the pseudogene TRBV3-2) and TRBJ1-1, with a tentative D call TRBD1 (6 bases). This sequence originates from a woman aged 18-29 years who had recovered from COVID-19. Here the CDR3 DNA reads TGTGCCAGCAGCCGCACGGACAGAAACACTGAAGCTTTCTTT. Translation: CASSRTDRNTEAFF.